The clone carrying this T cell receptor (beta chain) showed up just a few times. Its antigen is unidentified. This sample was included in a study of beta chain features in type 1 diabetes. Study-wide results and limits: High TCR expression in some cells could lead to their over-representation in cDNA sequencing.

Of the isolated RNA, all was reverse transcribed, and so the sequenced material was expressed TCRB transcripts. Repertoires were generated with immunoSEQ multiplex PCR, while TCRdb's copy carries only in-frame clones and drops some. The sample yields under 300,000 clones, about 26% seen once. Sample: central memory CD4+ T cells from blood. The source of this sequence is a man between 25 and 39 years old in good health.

The CDR3 region is CAWSLPGSGNQPQHF. The CDR3 DNA follows: TGTGCCTGGAGTCTCCCGGGGAGTGGGAATCAGCCCCAGCATTTT. The chain has TRBV30 and TRBJ1-5; no clear D gene. Germline CDR1 and CDR2: GTSNPN and SVGIG (reference sequence). V lost 2 bases, J lost 4 bases, and 15 bases lay in between. The CDR3 is made up of 15 amino acids.